One sample yielded the 32 T cell receptor beta chains listed below, sequenced in a study of tumor-infiltrating lymphocytes in primary liver carcinoma. The blood RNA (from unsorted whole blood) was obtained, and germline DNA was also extracted. TCR beta cDNA was made from 400 to 600 ng total RNA with a constant-region primer. Three-round nested multiplex PCR performed with slightly modified ARM-PCR produced the TCR beta libraries. The study ran its first two PCR rounds for roughly 11 cycles each, using TRBV1-TRBV30 forward primers and a C-beta reverse primer. TCRdb independently ran MiXCR on the multiplex PCR reads; one entry per CDR3 protein. This table holds some 180,000 distinct CDR3 sequences, approximately 60% found once. Sequencing input: peripheral blood. Receptors originate from a man aged 35-49 years with primary liver carcinoma and hepatitis B virus infection.

V usage is TRBV6-6 and J usage is TRBJ2-1, with D unclear. V was trimmed by 2 bases and J by 3 bases, leaving 11 bases between them. CDR1 is MNHNY and CDR2 is SVGAGI in the germline V gene (reference sequence). There are 15 residues in the CDR3. As DNA, the CDR3 is TGTGCCAGCAGTTACCTAAGACCAGACTACAATGAGCAGTTCTTC. This sequence encodes CASSYLRPDYNEQFF.

As regards this clonotype: The junction differs from germline at one of its ends, possibly a read error. The chain combines TRBV11-2 with TRBJ2-7, with D perhaps matching TRBD1 (6 bases). The length of the CDR3 is 15 residues. In germline, CDR1 is SGHAT, CDR2 FQNNGV. CDR3 nucleotides: TGTGCCAGCAGTCATCGACAGGCATGCTCCCACGAGCAGTACTTC. It specifies CASSHRQACSHEQYF. Full variable domain (remainder filled in from reference TRBV11-2 and TRBJ2-7): EAGVAQSPRYKIIEKRQSVAFWCNPISGHATLYWYQQILGQGPKLLIQFQNNGVVDDSQLPKDRFSAERLKGVDSTLKIQPAKLEDSAVYLCASSHRQACSHEQYFGPGTRLTVT.

This clonotype was counted once. The CDR3 bases are TGTGCCTGGAGCGATGAAGACAGGTGGAATGAGCAGTTCTTC. Translating it yields CAWSDEDRWNEQFF. The chain links TRBV30 to TRBJ2-1, with a weak D call TRBD1 (6 bases). Trimming took 3 bases from V and 7 from J, leaving 16 bases between them. Looked up from germline, CDR1 is GTSNPN and CDR2 is SVGIG (reference sequence). The CDR3 is 14 amino acids.

As concerns this clonotype: The junction does not match germline at one end; this may be a read error. This sequence joins TRBV11-2 and TRBJ2-7; D call uncertain. This CDR3 contains 15 residues. Germline lookup yields CDR1 SGHAT and CDR2 FQNNGV. The CDR3 loop is CTSSLEVGPTYEQYF. The CDR3 DNA is TGTACCAGCAGCTTAGAGGTCGGCCCGACCTACGAGCAGTACTTC.

The rearrangement joins TRBV10-2 to TRBJ2-5; D gene ambiguous. CDR1 is WSHSY and CDR2 is SAAADI in the germline V gene. There are 13 residues in the CDR3. Trimming pared 10 bases from V and 5 bases from J, leaving 17 bases between. This CDR3 reads CATYRVLEETQYF. The CDR3 coding sequence is TGCGCCACCTACCGGGTACTCGAGGAGACCCAGTACTTC.

The genes are TRBV6-2 or TRBV6-3 and TRBJ2-4; unclear D gene. The CDR3 contains 13 residues. Trimming took off 5 bases at V and 8 bases at J, with 13 bases between the two ends. Germline-derived CDR1 and CDR2 are MNHEY and SVGEGT. The DNA of the CDR3 is TGTGCCAGCAGTGAACACCCAGGAGACATTCAGTACTTC. Encoded protein: CASSEHPGDIQYF.

As concerns this clonotype: One end of the junction does not line up with germline, which may come from a read error. The rearrangement joins TRBV11-2 to TRBJ2-3; 9 bases match TRBD2. Germline CDR1 SGHAT, CDR2 FQNNGV. This CDR3 has 22 residues. CDR3 DNA sequence: TGTGCCGGCAGCACCGTGGTAGCGGGAGATTTGGTCGGTTTCCACAGCACAGATACGCAGTATTTT. Encoded protein: CAGSTVVAGDLVGFHSTDTQYF.

Notes on this clonotype: The junction differs from germline at one of its ends, possibly a read error. The chain employs TRBV28 and TRBJ2-6, with D maybe TRBD1 (5 bases). CDR3 length equals 19 residues. Germline CDR1 reads MDHEN; CDR2 reads SYDVKM. In nucleotides, the CDR3 is TGTGCCAGCAGTTTATCCCAGACAGAAACCTCCTCTGGGGCCAAAGTCCTGACTTTC. Encoded protein: CASSLSQTETSSGAKVLTF.

This clonotype has only a few counts. The CDR3: CSVSVQSYGYTF. In DNA form, the CDR3 reads TGCAGCGTTAGCGTACAGAGCTATGGCTACACCTTC. The rearrangement links TRBV29-1 to TRBJ1-2; no clear D. The CDR3 contains 12 residues. Germline CDR1 is SQVTM and CDR2 is ANQGSEA. V was trimmed by 5 bases and J by 4 bases, leaving 11 bases between them.

As concerns this clonotype: One end of the junction fails to match germline, which may point to a read error. The rearrangement joins TRBV29-1 to TRBJ1-4; 7 bases are a match to TRBD1. CDR3 length equals 16 residues. Germline loops: CDR1 SQVTM, CDR2 ANQGSEA. The CDR3 here is CSVEDKAGQHNEKLLF. Here the CDR3 DNA reads TGCAGCGTTGAAGATAAGGCGGGACAGCATAATGAAAAACTGCTTTTT.

Comment on this clonotype: Given a much more abundant clone one base away, this may be a read error. The rearrangement uses TRBV29-1 and TRBJ2-2, with D perhaps assigned TRBD1 or TRBD2 (5 bases each). The CDR3 totals 16 residues. Trimming stripped 1 base from V and 2 bases from J, with 14 bases between. CDR1 and CDR2 from the germline V gene are SQVTM and ANQGSEA. The CDR3 region is CSVEAGPSRNTGELFF. The DNA for the CDR3 is TGCAGCGTTGAAGCGGGGCCTAGCCGTAACACCGGGGAGCTGTTTTTT.

J is TRBJ2-1 and V is TRBV4-1; weak D call: TRBD2 (6 bases). There are 16 residues in the CDR3. The V gene's germline CDR1 is MGHRA and CDR2 YSYEKL. V lost 5 bases and J lost 2, with 16 bases in between. The CDR3 reads CASSCATASAYNEQFF. For the CDR3, the DNA is TGCGCCAGCAGCTGCGCGACGGCTAGCGCCTACAATGAGCAGTTCTTC.

The V and J genes are TRBV29-1 and TRBJ2-1; D remains unclear. The V and J ends lost 0 bases and 14 bases respectively, with 14 bases between them. CDR3 length: 12 residues. Per germline, CDR1 SQVTM and CDR2 ANQGSEA. The CDR3 loop is CSVEEHGRAKFF. The CDR3 bases are TGCAGCGTTGAAGAACACGGCCGTGCGAAGTTCTTC.

The V gene is TRBV5-1, the J gene TRBJ2-2, with 8 bases that match TRBD2. The J segment lost 7 bases and the V segment lost 4 bases, leaving 9 bases of the junction unmatched. This CDR3 spans 15 amino acids. Germline values: CDR1 SGHRS, CDR2 YFSETQ. The CDR3 loop is CASSPGGLRDGELFF. In nucleotides, the CDR3 is TGCGCCAGCAGCCCGGGGGGGCTTCGAGACGGGGAGCTGTTTTTT. Supplemented by reference TRBV5-1 and TRBJ2-2, the full variable domain reads KAGVTQTPRYLIKTRGQQVTLSCSPISGHRSVSWYQQTPGQGLQFLFEYFSETQRNKGNFPGRFSGRQFSNSRSEMNVSTLELGDSALYLCASSPGGLRDGELFFGEGSRLTVL.

The V and J genes are TRBV10-3 and TRBJ1-2; D gene uncertain. The CDR3 is made up of 12 amino acids. V gave up 6 bases and J gave up 8 bases, with 13 bases separating them. CDR1 is ENHRY, CDR2 SYGVKD, per germline. CDR3 residues: CAISPDAGGYTF. CDR3 DNA sequence: TGTGCCATCAGCCCGGACGCGGGAGGCTACACCTTC.

Comments on this clonotype: In this CDR3 the conserved last residue, phenylalanine or tryptophan, is missing, so a read error is likely. This chain links TRBV11-2 with TRBJ2-1; no clear D gene. The CDR3 loop spans 12 amino acids. Germline CDR1 SGHAT, CDR2 FQNNGV. Here the CDR3 reads CANSLAYSEQFL. The CDR3, as DNA: TGTGCCAACAGCTTAGCATACAGTGAGCAGTTCCTC.

This sequence joins TRBV6-6 and TRBJ1-6; possibly TRBD1 for D (5 bases). Germline loops: CDR1 MNHNY, CDR2 SVGAGI (reference sequence). The CDR3 contains 15 residues. V shed 7 bases and J shed 1 base, with 11 bases lying between them. The CDR3 nucleotides are TGTGCCAGCACGGGGACGGCATCCTATAATTCACCCCTCCACTTT. Its protein is CASTGTASYNSPLHF.

This clonotype was seen once. The conserved phenylalanine or tryptophan is not found at the CDR3 terminus, so this likely reflects a read error. The chain joins TRBV4-1 to TRBJ2-7; D could derive from TRBD1 or TRBD2 (5 bases each). CDR3 size: 15 residues. Germline-derived CDR1 and CDR2 are MGHRA and YSYEKL. Trimming took off 4 bases at V and 6 bases at J, with 19 bases between the two ends. The CDR3 DNA reads as TGCGCCAGCAGCCCACCTAGGGGTTATGGGAGCGAGCAGTACCTC. Amino acid sequence: CASSPPRGYGSEQYL.

The chain combines TRBV10-3 with TRBJ2-7, with a possible D match to TRBD1 (5 bases). V was trimmed by 0 bases and J by 3 bases, leaving 6 bases between them. Germline V CDR1 and CDR2: ENHRY, SYGVKD. CDR3 length: 13 amino acids. CDR3 amino acids: CAISESTDYEQYF. CDR3 DNA: TGTGCCATCAGTGAGTCGACAGACTACGAGCAGTACTTC.

This chain connects TRBV29-1 to TRBJ2-1; TRBD2 aligns across 9 bases. V shed 6 bases and J 10 bases; nucleotides not matched to a gene: 16. The CDR3 spans 15 residues. Germline CDR1 and CDR2: SQVTM and ANQGSEA. The CDR3 region is CSVWVTSGLGGEQFF. The CDR3 DNA is TGCAGCGTCTGGGTGACTAGCGGTTTGGGGGGCGAGCAGTTCTTC.

The gene calls are TRBV11-2 and TRBJ1-1, with no clear D. CDR1 is SGHAT and CDR2 is FQNNGV in the germline V gene. Trimming left V 8 bases short and J 3 bases short, with 16 bases between. CDR3 length equals 14 residues. This CDR3 reads CASRPPPVYTEAFF. For the CDR3, the DNA is TGTGCCAGCCGCCCCCCCCCTGTGTACACTGAAGCTTTCTTT.

The chain recombines TRBV4-1 with TRBJ2-3, with 9 bases fitting TRBD1. Germline V gene lookup returns CDR1 MGHRA and CDR2 YSYEKL. V lost 4 bases and J lost 2; bases outside the gene matches: 13. The CDR3 has 18 residues. The CDR3 is CASSLDPGQGFPTDTQYF. The CDR3 bases are TGCGCCAGCAGCCTGGATCCCGGACAGGGGTTCCCCACAGATACGCAGTATTTT.

The chain carries TRBV12-3 or TRBV12-4 and TRBJ1-1; 8 bases are a match to TRBD1. There are 14 residues in the CDR3. Germline trimming cut 6 bases from V and 1 base from J; bases unmatched to any gene: 4. CDR3 amino acids: CASSKDRENTEAFF. CDR3 bases: TGTGCCAGCAGCAAGGACAGGGAGAACACTGAAGCTTTCTTT.

As to this clonotype: Given a much more abundant clone one base away, this may be a read error. The missing conserved phenylalanine or tryptophan at the end of this CDR3 makes a read error likely. The chain links TRBV11-2 to TRBJ2-4; D gene ambiguous. Between the trimmed V and J ends, which lost 4 bases and 3 bases, there was a span of 10 bases. Germline CDR1 SGHAT, CDR2 FQNNGV. The length of the CDR3 is 14 residues. CDR3 sequence: CASSYLNNKNIQYL. The CDR3 DNA follows: TGTGCCAGCAGCTATCTCAATAACAAAAACATTCAGTACTTG.

This clonotype occurred a few times. This chain connects TRBV14 to TRBJ2-1, with D perhaps matching TRBD1 (5 bases). Germline V gene data show CDR1 as SGHDN and CDR2 as FVKESK. Trimming took 1 base from V and 7 from J, leaving 14 bases between them. The CDR3 runs to 15 residues. CDR3 residues: CASSQGAGIWNEQFF. The CDR3 DNA is TGTGCCAGCAGCCAAGGGGCAGGGATTTGGAATGAGCAGTTCTTC. Together with reference TRBV14 and TRBJ2-1, the CDR3 gives the full variable domain: EAGVTQFPSHSVIEKGQTVTLRCDPISGHDNLYWYRRVMGKEIKFLLHFVKESKQDESGMPNNRFLAERTGGTYSTLKVQPAELEDSGVYFCASSQGAGIWNEQFFGPGTRLTVL.

The rearrangement joins TRBV6-2 or TRBV6-3 to TRBJ1-2, with TRBD1 identical over 10 bases. V trimming: 5 bases; J trimming: 6 bases; junction bases outside the gene matches: 6. CDR3 length equals 14 residues. The V gene's germline CDR1 is MNHEY and CDR2 SVGEGT. The CDR3 is CASSILGQGDGYTF. CDR3 nucleotides: TGTGCCAGCAGTATACTCGGACAGGGGGATGGCTACACCTTC.

This clonotype showed up just a few times. V gene TRBV28 combines with J gene TRBJ1-1, with D unresolved. The CDR3 contains 12 residues. V lost 10 bases to trimming and J lost 4 bases, with 13 bases between them. Germline-derived CDR1 and CDR2 are MDHEN and SYDVKM. CDR3 region: CATRFGPTEAFF. In nucleotides, the CDR3 is TGTGCCACGCGTTTTGGTCCCACTGAAGCTTTCTTT. Together with reference TRBV28 and TRBJ1-1, the CDR3 gives the full variable domain: DVKVTQSSRYLVKRTGEKVFLECVQDMDHENMFWYRQDPGLGLRLIYFSYDVKMKEKGDIPEGYSVSREKKERFSLILESASTNQTSMYLCATRFGPTEAFFGQGTRLTVV.

This clonotype was observed a handful of times. DNA of the CDR3: TGTGCCAGCACAACAGGGACCTTGCTCCGGAATCACCTCTATGGCTACACCTTC. This translates into CASTTGTLLRNHLYGYTF. The genes are TRBV6-1 and TRBJ1-2; a possible D gene is TRBD1 (6 bases). Germline V CDR1 and CDR2: MNHNS, SASEGT. V lost 7 bases and J lost 4, with 28 bases in between. This CDR3 is 18 amino acids long.

The rearrangement uses TRBV28 and TRBJ2-7; the match to TRBD2 covers 7 bases. The V gene end was trimmed by 8 bases and the J gene end by 6 bases; junction bases not matched to a gene: 10. CDR3 length: 13 amino acids. CDR1 is MDHEN and CDR2 is SYDVKM in the germline V gene. The CDR3 region has the DNA TGTGCCAGCTCGCTAGCGGCCCCCGGCGAGCAGTACTTC. This translates into CASSLAAPGEQYF.

The chain uses TRBV6-1 and TRBJ2-7; D may correspond to TRBD1 or TRBD2 (5 bases each). The CDR3 loop spans 14 amino acids. Trimming took 2 bases from V and 8 from J, leaving 16 bases between them. The V gene's germline CDR1 is MNHNS and CDR2 SASEGT. Here the CDR3 DNA reads TGTGCCAGCAGTGAATCCACGGGGACCGACAAGCAGTACTTC. It codes for CASSESTGTDKQYF.

Comment on this clonotype: The conserved final phenylalanine or tryptophan is absent from the CDR3, which likely points to a read error. The chain has TRBV29-1 and TRBJ2-1; weak D call: TRBD2 (5 bases). This CDR3 has 15 residues. The germline gives CDR1 SQVTM, CDR2 ANQGSEA. CDR3 in amino acids: CCVEGWQAVRNEQFL. CDR3 DNA sequence: TGCTGCGTTGAGGGTTGGCAGGCGGTCAGGAATGAGCAGTTCCTC.

The J gene is TRBJ2-7, the V gene TRBV7-9; 7 bases are shared with TRBD1. The CDR3 is made up of 14 amino acids. Germline lookup yields CDR1 SEHNR and CDR2 FQNEAQ (reference sequence). Trimming took 5 bases from V and 3 from J; bases not matched to a gene: 7. CDR3 bases: TGTGCCAGCAGCCCCCCGGGGACAGTCTACGAGCAGTACTTC. This codes for CASSPPGTVYEQYF.